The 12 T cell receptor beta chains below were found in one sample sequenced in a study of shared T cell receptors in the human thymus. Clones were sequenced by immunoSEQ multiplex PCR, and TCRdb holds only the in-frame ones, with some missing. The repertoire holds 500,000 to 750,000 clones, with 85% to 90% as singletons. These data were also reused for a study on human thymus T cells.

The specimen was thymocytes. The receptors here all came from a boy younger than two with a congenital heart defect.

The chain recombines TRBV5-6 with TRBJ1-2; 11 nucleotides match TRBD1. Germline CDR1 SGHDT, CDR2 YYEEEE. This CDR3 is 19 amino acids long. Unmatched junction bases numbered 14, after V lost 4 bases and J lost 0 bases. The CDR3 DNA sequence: TGTGCCAGCAGCAGTCCCGGGACAGGGGGTCCTCACCCTAACTATGGCTACACCTTC. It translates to CASSSPGTGGPHPNYGYTF.

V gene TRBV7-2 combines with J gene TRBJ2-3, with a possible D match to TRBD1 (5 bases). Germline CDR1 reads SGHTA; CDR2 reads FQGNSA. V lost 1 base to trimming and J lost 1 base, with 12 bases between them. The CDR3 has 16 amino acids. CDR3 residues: CASSLVSRVRTDTQYF. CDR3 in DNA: TGTGCCAGCAGCTTAGTAAGCAGGGTTCGCACAGATACGCAGTATTTT.

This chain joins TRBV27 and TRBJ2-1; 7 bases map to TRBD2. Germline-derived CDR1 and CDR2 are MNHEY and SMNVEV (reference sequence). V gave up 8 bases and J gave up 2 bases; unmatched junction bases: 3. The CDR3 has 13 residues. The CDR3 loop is CASGLGPYNEQFF. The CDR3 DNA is TGTGCCAGCGGACTAGGGCCCTACAATGAGCAGTTCTTC.

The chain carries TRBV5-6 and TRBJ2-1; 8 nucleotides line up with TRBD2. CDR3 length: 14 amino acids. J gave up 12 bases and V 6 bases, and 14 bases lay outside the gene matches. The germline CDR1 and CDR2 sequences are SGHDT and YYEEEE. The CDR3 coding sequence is TGTGCCAGCACTACGGGGGGGGAACTCGCAGGGCAGTTCTTC. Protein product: CASTTGGELAGQFF.

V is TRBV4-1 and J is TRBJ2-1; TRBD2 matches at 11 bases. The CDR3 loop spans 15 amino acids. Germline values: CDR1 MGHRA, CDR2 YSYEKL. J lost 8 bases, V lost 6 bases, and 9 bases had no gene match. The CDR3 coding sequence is TGCGCCAGCAGTCAACTAGCGGGAGTATTTTATGAGCAGTTCTTC. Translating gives CASSQLAGVFYEQFF.

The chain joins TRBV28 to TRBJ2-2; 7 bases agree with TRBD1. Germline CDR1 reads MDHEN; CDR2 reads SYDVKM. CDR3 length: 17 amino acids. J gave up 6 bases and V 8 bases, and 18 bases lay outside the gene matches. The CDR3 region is CASVSIRGQKKSGELFF. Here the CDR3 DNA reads TGTGCCAGCGTCTCTATACGGGGACAGAAAAAATCCGGGGAGCTGTTTTTT.

CDR3 protein: CASSLRARDQRYEQYF. As DNA, the CDR3 is TGTGCCAGCAGTTTAAGAGCTAGAGATCAGCGCTACGAGCAGTACTTC. This chain links TRBV27 with TRBJ2-7; D not certain. Trimming took 2 bases from V and 3 from J, leaving 17 bases between them. The CDR3 consists of 16 residues. Germline V gene data show CDR1 as MNHEY and CDR2 as SMNVEV (reference sequence).

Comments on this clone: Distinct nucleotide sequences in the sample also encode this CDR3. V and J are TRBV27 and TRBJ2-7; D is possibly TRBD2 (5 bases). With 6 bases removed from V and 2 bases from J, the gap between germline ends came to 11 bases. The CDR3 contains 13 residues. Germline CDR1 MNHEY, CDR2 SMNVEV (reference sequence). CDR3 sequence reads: CASSPGGPYEQYF. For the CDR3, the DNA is TGTGCCAGCAGCCCTGGCGGGCCCTACGAGCAGTACTTC.

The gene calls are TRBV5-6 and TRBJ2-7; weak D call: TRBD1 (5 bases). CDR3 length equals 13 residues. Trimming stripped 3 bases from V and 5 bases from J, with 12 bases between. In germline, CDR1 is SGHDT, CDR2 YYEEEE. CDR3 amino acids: CASSYPQVHEQYF. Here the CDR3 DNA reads TGTGCCAGCAGCTACCCACAGGTCCACGAGCAGTACTTC.

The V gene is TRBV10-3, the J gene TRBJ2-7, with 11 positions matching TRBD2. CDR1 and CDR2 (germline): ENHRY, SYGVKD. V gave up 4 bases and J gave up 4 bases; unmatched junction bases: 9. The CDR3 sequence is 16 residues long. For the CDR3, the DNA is TGTGCCATCAGTGTTGGAACTAGCGGGAGAGAGTACGAGCAGTACTTC. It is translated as CAISVGTSGREYEQYF.

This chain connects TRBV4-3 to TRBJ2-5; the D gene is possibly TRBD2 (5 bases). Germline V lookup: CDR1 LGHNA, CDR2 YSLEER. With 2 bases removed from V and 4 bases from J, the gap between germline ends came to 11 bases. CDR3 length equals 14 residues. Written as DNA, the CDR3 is TGCGCCAGCAGCCAAACTAGAGTAGGAGAGACCCAGTACTTC. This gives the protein CASSQTRVGETQYF.

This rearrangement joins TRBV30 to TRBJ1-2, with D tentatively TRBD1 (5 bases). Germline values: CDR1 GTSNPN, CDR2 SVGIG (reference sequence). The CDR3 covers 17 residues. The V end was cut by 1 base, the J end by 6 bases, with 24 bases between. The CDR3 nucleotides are TGTGCCTGGAGTGCGCGGGACGAGACGTCGAATACAAATGGCTACACCTTC. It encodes CAWSARDETSNTNGYTF.